These 2 T cell receptor beta chains were all obtained from the same sample, sequenced in a study of blood T cell repertoires in COVID-19. The repertoire was sequenced with immunoSEQ multiplex PCR; TCRdb's copy has only in-frame clones and lacks some. Found here are 380,000 or so clones, around 87% of them singletons; the top ten hold around 0.95%. Source material: PBMCs or T cells enriched from blood (not recorded which). The receptors come from a woman aged 25 to 39 with acute COVID-19.

The rearrangement uses TRBV6-5 and TRBJ1-2, with D unclear. The CDR3 contains 11 residues. V lost 6 bases and J 4 bases, leaving 6 bases between the germline ends. CDR1 and CDR2 from the germline V gene are MNHEY and SVGAGI. DNA for the CDR3: TGTGCCAGCAGGGGAGCCTATGGCTACACCTTC. Its translation is CASRGAYGYTF.

The chain carries TRBV12-5 and TRBJ2-6, with a weak D call TRBD1 (5 bases). V gave up 1 base and J gave up 1 base, with 5 bases separating them. The CDR3 is 15 residues long. Germline V gives CDR1 LGHNT, CDR2 FRNRAP. CDR3 bases: TGTGCTAGTGGTTTGGGACAGTCTGGGGCCAACGTCCTGACTTTC. Its translation: CASGLGQSGANVLTF.